Below, 16 T cell receptor beta chains from the same sample are listed, as sequenced in a study of T cell responses to AZD1222 COVID-19 vaccine. Only in-frame clones appear in the TCRdb table, and some are missing; sequencing was by immunoSEQ multiplex PCR. The table includes 90,000 to 140,000 clones, roughly 82% detected once. The sample in question was peripheral blood, obtained on day 0 of AZD1222 vaccination. Receptors were obtained from an adult in good health.

A note on this clone: The same CDR3 arises from other DNA sequences in this sample as well. The chain links TRBV5-1 to TRBJ2-5; D gene unclear. The V end lost 1 base, the J end lost 2 bases, and 6 bases lay between the germline ends. Germline CDR1 reads SGHRS; CDR2 reads YFSETQ. This CDR3 spans 13 amino acids. The CDR3 DNA sequence: TGCGCCAGCAGCTTGTATGGGCAAGAGACCCAGTACTTC. Translated: CASSLYGQETQYF. Full variable domain (remainder filled in from reference TRBV5-1 and TRBJ2-5): KAGVTQTPRYLIKTRGQQVTLSCSPISGHRSVSWYQQTPGQGLQFLFEYFSETQRNKGNFPGRFSGRQFSNSRSEMNVSTLELGDSALYLCASSLYGQETQYFGPGTRLLVL.

For the CDR3, the DNA is TGTGCCAGCAGTTACCATGGGGTCGGCTACACCTTC. This translates into CASSYHGVGYTF. This chain links TRBV6-5 with TRBJ1-2; no clear D. From germline, CDR1 is MNHEY and CDR2 SVGAGI. Trimming removed 2 bases from V and 8 bases from J, with 9 bases in between. CDR3 length: 12 residues.

The genes are TRBV5-5 and TRBJ1-2, with TRBD1 matching 9 bases. CDR3 length equals 13 residues. After removal of 5 bases from V and 7 bases from J, the junction contained 6 bases not matched to a gene. Germline V gene lookup returns CDR1 SGHKS and CDR2 YYEKEE (reference sequence). The CDR3 loop reads CASRTGGEGGYTF. DNA for the CDR3: TGTGCCAGCAGAACAGGGGGCGAAGGTGGCTACACCTTC.

This clone has more than one count but fewer than ten. V gene TRBV3-1 (or the pseudogene TRBV3-2) combines with J gene TRBJ1-2; 7 nucleotides align to TRBD1. The CDR3 is 13 amino acids. Trimming removed 5 bases from V and 5 bases from J; junction bases left unmatched: 5. Germline lookup yields CDR1 LGHDT and CDR2 YNNKEL (reference sequence). DNA of the CDR3: TGTGCCAGCAGCTACCGCAGGGGGTATGGCTACACCTTC. The encoded protein is CASSYRRGYGYTF.

This chain connects TRBV6-1 to TRBJ2-4; possible D gene TRBD2, 7 bases. The CDR3 loop spans 15 amino acids. Per the germline V gene, CDR1 is MNHNS and CDR2 is SASEGT. The ends were cut back, 1 base at V and 15 bases at J, with 22 bases in the middle. This CDR3 reads CASSEVHYTGGHLYF. The CDR3 DNA is TGTGCCAGCAGTGAAGTGCATTATACGGGGGGACACTTGTACTTC.

The rearrangement links TRBV5-1 to TRBJ2-2; D remains unclear. The CDR3 loop spans 15 amino acids. V shed 2 bases and J shed 0 bases, with 8 bases lying between them. Germline CDR1 SGHRS, CDR2 YFSETQ. The CDR3: CASSFDTPNTGELFF. CDR3 sequence (DNA): TGCGCCAGCAGCTTTGACACCCCGAACACCGGGGAGCTGTTTTTT.

The CDR3 coding sequence is TGTGCCACCAGTGATGGGGCGAACGGGGGGTCCCTCTCCTACGAGCAGTACTTC. This gives the protein CATSDGANGGSLSYEQYF. The genes are TRBV24-1 and TRBJ2-7; TRBD2 matches 7 bases. Germline lookup yields CDR1 KGHDR and CDR2 SFDVKD. V was pared by 3 bases and J by 0 bases, with 13 bases of the junction left unmatched. The CDR3 consists of 18 residues.

The rearrangement joins TRBV18 to TRBJ1-3, with D tentatively TRBD1 (5 bases). Germline CDR1 KGHSH, CDR2 LQKENI. The CDR3 loop spans 19 amino acids. V was pared by 1 base and J by 0 bases, with 19 bases between. CDR3: CASSPQQAKALNSGNTIYF. DNA of the CDR3: TGTGCCAGCTCACCACAACAGGCAAAAGCTTTAAACTCTGGAAACACCATATATTTT.

The rearrangement links TRBV7-9 to TRBJ1-2; 9 bases line up with TRBD1. Germline V gene data show CDR1 as SEHNR and CDR2 as FQNEAQ (reference sequence). Trimming took 5 bases from V and 7 from J; bases not matched to a gene: 5. This CDR3 is 13 amino acids long. The CDR3 DNA sequence: TGTGCCAGCAGCCCGACAGGGGGGTCTGGCTACACCTTC. Translated: CASSPTGGSGYTF.

V gene TRBV14 combines with J gene TRBJ2-3; possibly TRBD1 for D (5 bases). Germline V gene data show CDR1 as SGHDN and CDR2 as FVKESK. The V end was cut by 0 bases, the J end by 6 bases, with 19 bases between. CDR3 size: 17 residues. The CDR3 nucleotides read TGTGCCAGCAGCCAAGATATGGCGGACACCTGGTTCGATACGCAGTATTTT. This encodes CASSQDMADTWFDTQYF. The full variable domain, in which reference TRBV14 and TRBJ2-3 provide the parts outside the CDR3, is EAGVTQFPSHSVIEKGQTVTLRCDPISGHDNLYWYRRVMGKEIKFLLHFVKESKQDESGMPNNRFLAERTGGTYSTLKVQPAELEDSGVYFCASSQDMADTWFDTQYFGPGTRLTVL.

This clone came up a few times. The gene calls are TRBV30 and TRBJ2-1, with D possibly matching TRBD2 (6 bases). Germline CDR1 reads GTSNPN; CDR2 reads SVGIG (reference sequence). V dropped 1 base and J dropped 12 bases, with 10 bases sitting between them. The CDR3 extends over 11 amino acids. The CDR3 region has the DNA TGTGCCTGGAGTGCTAGCGAGGGGCAGTTCTTC. Translating it yields CAWSASEGQFF.

CDR3 loop: CASSLAETGGGNTIYF. The CDR3 region has the DNA TGTGCCAGCAGCTTGGCCGAGACAGGGGGCGGAAACACCATATATTTT. The chain has TRBV7-9 and TRBJ1-3; 10 nucleotides line up with TRBD1. Germline loops: CDR1 SEHNR, CDR2 FQNEAQ (reference sequence). Trimming at V came to 3 bases and at J to 4 bases, leaving 6 bases not matched to a gene. The CDR3 is made up of 16 amino acids.

The V and J genes are TRBV4-1 and TRBJ1-2; 9 bases fit TRBD1. The CDR3 length is 16 residues. Trimming took 1 base from V and 8 from J; bases not matched to a gene: 11. Per germline, CDR1 MGHRA and CDR2 YSYEKL. CDR3 bases: TGCGCCAGCAGCCAAGCCCCCACAGGGGGCGCAGGGGGCTACACCTTC. Its protein product is CASSQAPTGGAGGYTF.

Comments on this clone: Other DNA sequences from this sample encode an identical CDR3 as well. The chain has TRBV7-9 and TRBJ1-1; no reliable D call. Germline values: CDR1 SEHNR, CDR2 FQNEAQ (reference sequence). CDR3 length: 12 residues. V was pared by 1 base and J by 4 bases, with 4 bases between. In DNA form, the CDR3 reads TGTGCCAGCAGCTTAGGTTTCACTGAAGCTTTCTTT. Translation: CASSLGFTEAFF.

The V and J genes are TRBV6-2 or TRBV6-3 and TRBJ2-5; TRBD1 aligns across 8 bases. Germline V CDR1 and CDR2: MNHEY, SVGEGT. After removal of 6 bases from V and 5 bases from J, the junction contained 11 bases not matched to a gene. The CDR3 spans 15 residues. CDR3 DNA: TGTGCCAGCAGCCTAACCCAGGGGGCATGGGAGACCCAGTACTTC. This sequence encodes CASSLTQGAWETQYF.

This chain links TRBV27 with TRBJ2-7, with D possibly being TRBD2 (6 bases). Trimming cost V 2 bases and J 2 bases, with 13 bases left between them. CDR1 is MNHEY, CDR2 SMNVEV, per germline (reference sequence). CDR3 length: 15 amino acids. The CDR3 region has the DNA TGTGCCAGCAGTTTAGGCCGGGGGAAAGCCTACGAGCAGTACTTC. Residues: CASSLGRGKAYEQYF.